This T cell receptor beta chain was found in a study of blood T cell repertoires in COVID-19 (dated by TCRdb to the early 2020s). Study-wide context: Collaborator samples came from the United States, Italy and Spain and covered acute and convalescent phases of COVID-19. The material from the prospective study consisted of cDNA or gDNA derived from T cells, B-cell-depleted T cells, or PBMCs. Subjects who had been exposed to COVID-19, were actively infected with it, or had recovered from it provided the deeply sampled blood TCRbeta repertoires that made up the dataset. The repertoires were released in a freely available public database intended as a resource for research on the immune response to SARS-CoV-2. Samples were obtained from the ongoing ImmuneRACE study (first 160 participants) and from 950 to 1,500 subjects provided by 6 global collaborators. A de-identified subject ID, COVID-19 status, age in years and sex were almost always included in the sample metadata. Where available, HLA class I and class II types were obtained from metadata supplied by the sample provider rather than from assay-based typing.

The collaborating institutions used their own protocols to collect whole blood in K2EDTA tubes. For TCRbeta analysis, collaborators shipped samples in one of three forms: frozen whole blood, isolated PBMCs, or DNA extracted from either of those sample types. What the study reported, not specific to this receptor: The quantity of clinical and demographic metadata differed by source and by participant and was supplied without curation.

The immunoSEQ Assay, a bias-controlled multiplex PCR, was used to amplify TCRbeta CDR3 regions from genomic DNA. The source study handled its data this way. The number of nucleated cells in each sample was estimated by amplification of reference gene primers within the assay. To quantify the absolute abundance of each unique TCRbeta CDR3 rearrangement, sequence reads were collapsed and filtered. Productive Simpson clonality was computed per sample as the square root of Simpson's diversity index over productive rearrangements. Here the immuneACCESS table is served through TCRdb, limited to in-frame sequences with V and J called. Missing clones are a known gap in these copies; in checked studies unresolved V genes cover under half, and the rest lacks a known reason. D and trimming come from the DNA, and the V and J calls and clone size come from that table. Across this sample there are roughly 330,000 clones, with around four fifths seen only once. Approximately 1.1% of the sample is taken by the ten largest.

The V end loses 3 bases and the J end loses 11 bases, and a stretch of 17 bases separates them. Its CDR3 holds 15 amino acids, cysteine through phenylalanine. The entry retains the CDR3 DNA only, 45 bases that are in frame from base 1. The germline V gene supplies CDR1 SNHLY and CDR2 FYNNEI. In the case of this clone: Which antigen it targets is not known. Base qualities are not recorded, but no much larger clone differs from it by a single base.

The sample comprised peripheral blood. This chain is built from TRBV2 and TRBJ1-6, with TRBD1 perhaps the D gene, on 6 matching bases. The sequence came from a woman aged 45 to 65 with acute or convalescent COVID-19. CDR3 region: CASSDLQGVRTPLHF. The DNA reads TGTGCCAGCAGTGACTTACAGGGAGTTAGAACACCCCTCCACTTT.